One and the same sample provided the 23 T cell receptor beta chains below, sequenced in a study of blood T cell repertoires in COVID-19. TCRdb keeps only in-frame clones here, not all; method: immunoSEQ multiplex PCR. Among approximately 89,000 clones, under 90% were seen once, and the ten largest hold 13% to 15%. Sequenced material: peripheral blood. These receptor sequences come from a woman aged 70-85 years with acute or convalescent COVID-19.

The genes are TRBV25-1 and TRBJ2-5; TRBD2 matches 12 bases. The CDR3 spans 17 residues. With 4 bases clipped from V and 5 bases from J, the junction kept 11 bases outside the gene matches. The germline gives CDR1 MGHDK, CDR2 SYGVNS. CDR3 protein: CASSAGRLAGEGETQYF. The CDR3 DNA reads TGTGCCAGCAGTGCGGGGAGACTAGCGGGAGAGGGGGAGACCCAGTACTTC.

The chain combines TRBV6-2 or TRBV6-3 with TRBJ1-4; D may be TRBD1 (6 bases). Per the germline V gene, CDR1 is MNHEY and CDR2 is SVGEGT. The V end was cut by 1 base, the J end by 8 bases, with 11 bases between. This CDR3 has 14 amino acids. This chain's CDR3 is CASSYFSGEEKLFF. In nucleotides, the CDR3 is TGTGCCAGCAGTTACTTTTCAGGGGAAGAAAAACTGTTTTTT.

The chain has TRBV6-6 and TRBJ2-2, with D possibly being TRBD1 or TRBD2 (5 bases each). This CDR3 contains 12 residues. Germline CDR1 and CDR2: MNHNY and SVGAGI (reference sequence). V lost 5 bases to trimming and J lost 8 bases, with 9 bases between them. The CDR3 DNA follows: TGTGCCAGCAGTCGGGGCGGGGGGGAGCTGTTTTTT. It is translated as CASSRGGGELFF.

The CDR3 DNA sequence: TGTGCCAGCAGCTTAGCGCGGGTGACCGGGGAGCTGTTTTTT. It codes for CASSLARVTGELFF. The chain joins TRBV7-2 to TRBJ2-2, with D tentatively TRBD2 (5 bases). Trimming took 0 bases from V and 5 from J, leaving 7 bases between them. The germline V gene has CDR1 SGHTA and CDR2 FQGNSA. The CDR3 is made up of 14 amino acids. Full variable domain (rest looked up from reference TRBV7-2 and TRBJ2-2): GAGVSQSPSNKVTEKGKDVELRCDPISGHTALYWYRQSLGQGLEFLIYFQGNSAPDKSGLPSDRFSAERTGGSVSTLTIQRTQQEDSAVYLCASSLARVTGELFFGEGSRLTVL.

The chain has TRBV7-9 and TRBJ1-2, with D uncertain. Trimming shortened V by 3 bases and J by 8 bases, and 13 bases separated the two germline ends. There are 13 residues in the CDR3. Germline V gives CDR1 SEHNR, CDR2 FQNEAQ (reference sequence). The CDR3 sequence: CASSFGESGGYTF. As DNA, the CDR3 is TGTGCCAGCAGCTTTGGGGAGAGTGGCGGCTACACCTTC.

The rearrangement links TRBV24-1 to TRBJ2-1; no firm D call. Per the germline V gene, CDR1 is KGHDR and CDR2 is SFDVKD. This CDR3 region has 15 residues. The V end was cut by 3 bases, the J end by 0 bases, with 8 bases between. CDR3 in DNA: TGTGCCACCAGTGATCCCATCAGCTCCTACAATGAGCAGTTCTTC. It encodes CATSDPISSYNEQFF.

This chain connects TRBV3-1 (or the pseudogene TRBV3-2) to TRBJ2-1; 8 nucleotides match TRBD1. This CDR3 has 18 amino acids. The germline CDR1 and CDR2 sequences are LGHDT and YNNKEL (reference sequence). Germline trimming cut 1 base from V and 2 bases from J; bases unmatched to any gene: 10. The CDR3 sequence is CASSQAPKDRATYNEQFF. As DNA, the CDR3 is TGTGCCAGCAGCCAAGCCCCAAAGGACAGGGCGACCTACAATGAGCAGTTCTTC.

V and J are TRBV6-2 or TRBV6-3 and TRBJ2-1; TRBD2 might be the D (5 bases). V was shortened by 4 bases and J by 8 bases, with 6 bases between the two germline ends. The CDR3 runs to 11 residues. CDR1 and CDR2 from the germline V gene are MNHEY and SVGEGT. DNA for the CDR3: TGTGCCAGCAGTTCTAGCTATGAGCAGTTCTTC. Its protein is CASSSSYEQFF.

This rearrangement joins TRBV28 to TRBJ2-5; 10 bases align to TRBD2. The germline V gene has CDR1 MDHEN and CDR2 SYDVKM. Trimming cost V 2 bases and J 5 bases; bases outside gene matches: 5. The CDR3 sequence is 15 residues long. The CDR3 loop reads CASSLGLAGVETQYF. The DNA of the CDR3 is TGTGCCAGCAGTTTAGGGCTAGCGGGAGTGGAGACCCAGTACTTC. Filled out from reference TRBV28 and TRBJ2-5, the complete variable domain reads DVKVTQSSRYLVKRTGEKVFLECVQDMDHENMFWYRQDPGLGLRLIYFSYDVKMKEKGDIPEGYSVSREKKERFSLILESASTNQTSMYLCASSLGLAGVETQYFGPGTRLLVL.

The chain is built from TRBV6-5 and TRBJ1-6, with 10 bases lining up with TRBD1. The CDR3 is 15 amino acids. CDR1 and CDR2 (germline): MNHEY, SVGAGI. V lost 6 bases and J lost 8; bases outside the gene matches: 7. The CDR3 loop reads CASSQRQGAYSPLHF. The CDR3 nucleotides are TGTGCCAGCAGCCAGAGACAGGGGGCTTATTCACCCCTCCACTTT.

This chain links TRBV11-2 with TRBJ2-5; 13 nucleotides align to TRBD2. Germline loops: CDR1 SGHAT, CDR2 FQNNGV. There are 16 residues in the CDR3. V was clipped by 4 bases and J by 2 bases; unmatched bases: 4. CDR3 in DNA: TGTGCCAGCAGCTGGACTAGCGGGGGACCTCAAGAGACCCAGTACTTC. Its protein is CASSWTSGGPQETQYF.

J is TRBJ2-3 and V is TRBV6-5; 8 bases match TRBD1. Germline V lookup: CDR1 MNHEY, CDR2 SVGAGI. With V trimmed by 6 bases and J by 0 bases, 5 bases remained unmatched. The CDR3 consists of 15 residues. Here the CDR3 DNA reads TGTGCCAGCAGCCCGGACAGGGTTAGCACAGATACGCAGTATTTT. Translating gives CASSPDRVSTDTQYF.

The chain uses TRBV6-1 and TRBJ2-1; possibly TRBD2 for D (6 bases). V was pared by 2 bases and J by 9 bases, with 14 bases between. Germline V gene lookup returns CDR1 MNHNS and CDR2 SASEGT. The CDR3 consists of 14 residues. The CDR3: CASSETGGFSEQFF. CDR3 coding DNA: TGTGCCAGCAGTGAAACCGGGGGATTCAGTGAGCAGTTCTTC.

This clone has more than one count but fewer than ten. This chain connects TRBV20-1 to TRBJ2-3; 8 nucleotides align to TRBD2. From germline, CDR1 is DFQATT and CDR2 SNEGSKA (reference sequence). Germline trimming cut 3 bases from V and 6 bases from J; bases unmatched to any gene: 11. The length of the CDR3 is 15 residues. This CDR3 reads CSASSAAGVGDTQYF. The CDR3 DNA sequence: TGCAGTGCTAGTTCGGCAGCGGGAGTAGGGGATACGCAGTATTTT.

V is TRBV28 and J is TRBJ1-3; 9 positions match TRBD1. The V gene's germline CDR1 is MDHEN and CDR2 SYDVKM. V dropped 4 bases and J dropped 2; count of bases not matched to a gene: 3. The CDR3 contains 15 residues. In nucleotides, the CDR3 is TGTGCCAGCAGTTGGGACAGGGCTACTGGAAACACCATATATTTT. Translated, it gives CASSWDRATGNTIYF.

The J gene is TRBJ2-3, the V gene TRBV10-1, with 8 bases matching TRBD2. Germline V gives CDR1 WNHNN, CDR2 SYGVQD (reference sequence). This CDR3 spans 18 amino acids. V dropped 0 bases and J dropped 0; count of bases not matched to a gene: 8. This chain's CDR3 is CASSESLAGTASTDTQYF. CDR3 in DNA: TGCGCCAGCAGTGAGTCGTTAGCGGGGACCGCTAGCACAGATACGCAGTATTTT.

The gene calls are TRBV5-1 and TRBJ1-1; D is possibly TRBD1 (5 bases). V was trimmed by 0 bases and J by 7 bases, leaving 16 bases between them. The germline gives CDR1 SGHRS, CDR2 YFSETQ. The CDR3 covers 15 residues. CDR3: CASSLAAGNGHEAFF. The DNA for the CDR3 is TGCGCCAGCAGCTTGGCCGCAGGGAATGGCCATGAAGCTTTCTTT.

The genes are TRBV5-4 and TRBJ2-3, with 8 positions matching TRBD1. CDR3 length equals 14 residues. V trimming: 2 bases; J trimming: 4 bases; junction bases outside the gene matches: 3. Germline assignment: CDR1 SGHNT and CDR2 YYREEE (reference sequence). The CDR3 DNA is TGTGCCAGCAGCTTCCAGGGGGCGGCAGATACGCAGTATTTT. Residues: CASSFQGAADTQYF. The whole variable domain, remainder taken from reference TRBV5-4 and TRBJ2-3, is ETGVTQSPTHLIKTRGQQVTLRCSSQSGHNTVSWYQQALGQGPQFIFQYYREEENGRGNFPPRFSGLQFPNYSSELNVNALELDDSALYLCASSFQGAADTQYFGPGTRLTVL.

This chain joins TRBV7-8 and TRBJ2-1; D is perhaps TRBD2 (5 bases). This CDR3 is 15 amino acids long. Trimming removed 5 bases at V and 1 base at J, with 12 bases between. Germline V gene sequence: CDR1 SGHVS, CDR2 FQNEAQ. DNA of the CDR3: TGTGCCAGCAGCGCCCGGACGGGGTCCTACAATGAGCAGTTCTTC. It encodes CASSARTGSYNEQFF.

The genes are TRBV20-1 and TRBJ1-1, with D unclear. The CDR3 contains 14 residues. Trimming stripped 3 bases from V and 1 base from J, with 12 bases between. The V gene's germline CDR1 is DFQATT and CDR2 SNEGSKA (reference sequence). Written as DNA, the CDR3 is TGCAGTGCTAGTCGGTCGTACCGGAACACTGAAGCTTTCTTT. Translating it yields CSASRSYRNTEAFF.

The rearrangement uses TRBV6-5 and TRBJ1-1; TRBD1 matches 7 bases. CDR1 MNHEY and CDR2 SVGAGI come from the germline V gene. Trimming removed 4 bases from V and 1 base from J; junction bases left unmatched: 6. The CDR3 has 15 amino acids. The CDR3 DNA reads as TGTGCCAGCAGTTCAAGGACAGGCCGGAACACTGAAGCTTTCTTT. This gives the protein CASSSRTGRNTEAFF.

J is TRBJ2-1 and V is TRBV14; 13 bases line up with TRBD2. CDR3 length equals 16 residues. After removal of 7 bases from V and 6 bases from J, the junction contained 9 bases not matched to a gene. Germline V gives CDR1 SGHDN, CDR2 FVKESK. The CDR3 DNA reads TGTGCCAGCAATCCGGGACTAGCGGGATTGGGCAATGAGCAGTTCTTC. Translating it yields CASNPGLAGLGNEQFF.

The genes are TRBV11-2 and TRBJ2-1; a weak D match, TRBD1 (6 bases). The CDR3 spans 14 residues. In germline, CDR1 is SGHAT, CDR2 FQNNGV. V shed 6 bases and J shed 9 bases, with 18 bases lying between them. The CDR3 loop reads CASSPPHRVGEQFF. The DNA of the CDR3 is TGTGCCAGCAGTCCTCCACACAGGGTCGGTGAGCAGTTCTTC. The variable domain in full, with the rest retrieved from reference TRBV11-2 and TRBJ2-1, is EAGVAQSPRYKIIEKRQSVAFWCNPISGHATLYWYQQILGQGPKLLIQFQNNGVVDDSQLPKDRFSAERLKGVDSTLKIQPAKLEDSAVYLCASSPPHRVGEQFFGPGTRLTVL.